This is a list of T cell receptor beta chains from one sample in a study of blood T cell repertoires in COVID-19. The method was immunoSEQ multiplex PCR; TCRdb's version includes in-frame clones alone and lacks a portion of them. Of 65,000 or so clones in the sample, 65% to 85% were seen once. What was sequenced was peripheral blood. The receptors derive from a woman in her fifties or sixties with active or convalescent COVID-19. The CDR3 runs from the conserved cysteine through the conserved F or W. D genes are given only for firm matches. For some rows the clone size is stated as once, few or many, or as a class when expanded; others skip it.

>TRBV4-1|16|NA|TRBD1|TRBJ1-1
TGCGCCAGCAGCCAGAAAGGGGGCCCCATGAACACTGAAGCTTTCTTT
CASSQKGGPMNTEAFF
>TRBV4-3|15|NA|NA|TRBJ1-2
TGCGCCAGCAGCCAAGATCCCGGGAGCGACTATGGCTACACCTTC
CASSQDPGSDYGYTF
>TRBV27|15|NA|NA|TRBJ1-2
TGTGCCAGCACCCGTTCCAGGGGCATAGACTATGGCTACACCTTC
CASTRSRGIDYGYTF
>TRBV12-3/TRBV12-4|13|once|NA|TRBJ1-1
TGTGCCAGCAGTTTCTCGGGAAACACTGAAGCTTTCTTT
CASSFSGNTEAFF
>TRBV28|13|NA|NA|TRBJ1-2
TGTGCCAGCAGTTCGGTGGGGGACACAAGCTACACCTTC
CASSSVGDTSYTF
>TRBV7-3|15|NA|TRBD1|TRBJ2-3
TGTGCCAGCAGCTCCGACAGGGGGAAAACAGATACGCAGTATTTT
CASSSDRGKTDTQYF
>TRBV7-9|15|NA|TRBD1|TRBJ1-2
TGTGCCTGGGAGGCGACAGGGCGTTTCGGCTATGGCTACACCTTC
CAWEATGRFGYGYTF
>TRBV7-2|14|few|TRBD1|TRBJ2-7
TGTGCCAGCAGCTTCGGGACAGTAATCTACGAGCAGTACTTC
CASSFGTVIYEQYF
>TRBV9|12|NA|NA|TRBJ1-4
TGTGCCAGCAGCGTAGAGGGGGAAAAACTGTTTTTT
CASSVEGEKLFF
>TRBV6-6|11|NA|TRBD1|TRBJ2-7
TGTGCCAGCCTTGGACAGGGAAAAAAGTACTTC
CASLGQGKKYF
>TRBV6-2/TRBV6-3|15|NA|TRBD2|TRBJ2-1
TGTGCCAGCAGTTCGGGCGGGAGCTCCTACAATGAGCAGTTCTTC
CASSSGGSSYNEQFF
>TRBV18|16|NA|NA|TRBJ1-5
TGTGCCAGCTCACCACGGAGGACGTCTGGCAATCAGCCCCAGCATTTT
CASSPRRTSGNQPQHF
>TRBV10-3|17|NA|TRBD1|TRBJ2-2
TGTGCCATCAGTGAGTCAGGACAGGGGGCGACTACCGGGGAGCTGTTTTTT
CAISESGQGATTGELFF
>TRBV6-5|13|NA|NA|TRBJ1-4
TGTGCCACTACCGGGAACACCGCGGAAAAACTGTTTTTT
CATTGNTAEKLFF
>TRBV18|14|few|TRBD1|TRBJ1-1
TGTGCCAGCTCACTTTCAGGGGGGAACACTGAAGCTTTCTTT
CASSLSGGNTEAFF
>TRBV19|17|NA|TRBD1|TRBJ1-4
TGTGCCAGTAGTCCTAGACAGGGATTTGATCTCCGCGAAAAACTGTTTTTT
CASSPRQGFDLREKLFF
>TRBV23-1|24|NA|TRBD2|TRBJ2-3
TGCGCCAGCAGTCAATCGAGGCGACAGACAAACGGGACTAGCGGGAGGATTAGCACAGATACGCAGTATTTT
CASSQSRRQTNGTSGRISTDTQYF
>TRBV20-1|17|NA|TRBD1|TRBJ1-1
TGCAGTGCTAGTTCCGTCTGGGACAGGGCCGGGAACACTGAAGCTTTCTTT
CSASSVWDRAGNTEAFF
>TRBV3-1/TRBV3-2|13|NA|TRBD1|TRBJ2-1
TGTGCCAGCAGCCATCTACAGGGGGCTGAGCAGTTCTTC
CASSHLQGAEQFF
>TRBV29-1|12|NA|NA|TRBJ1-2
TGCAGCGTTGAAGATCTCGGACTTGCGGACACCTTC
CSVEDLGLADTF
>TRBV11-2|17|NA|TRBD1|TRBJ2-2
TGTGCCAGCAGCTTAGGGTCGAGGGGGCGACATACCGGGGAGCTGTTTTTT
CASSLGSRGRHTGELFF
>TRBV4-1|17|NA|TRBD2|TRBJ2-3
TGCGCCAGCAGCCAAGATGGGGCGGGAGGGGGTGCAGATACGCAGTATTTT
CASSQDGAGGGADTQYF
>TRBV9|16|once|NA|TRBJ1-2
TGTGCCAGCAGCCTGGTCGGAGGGGCCCTTAAGGGGGGCTACACCTTC
CASSLVGGALKGGYTF
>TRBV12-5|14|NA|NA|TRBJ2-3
TGTGCTAGTGGTTTGGCCCCTCGAGCAGATACGCAGTATTTT
CASGLAPRADTQYF
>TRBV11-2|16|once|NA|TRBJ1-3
TGTGCCAGCAGCTTAGAACCAGGGATTTACGGAAACACCATATATTTT
CASSLEPGIYGNTIYF
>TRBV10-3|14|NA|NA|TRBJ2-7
TGTGCCATCGGAGCACCGAGGAGCTCCTACGAGCAGTACTTC
CAIGAPRSSYEQYF
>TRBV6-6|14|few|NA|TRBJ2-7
TGTGCCAGCAGTTACCCCCAGGACTCCTACGAGCAGTACTTC
CASSYPQDSYEQYF
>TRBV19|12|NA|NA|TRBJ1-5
TGTGCCAGTAGTTTCCAGGGTTGGCCCCAGCATTTT
CASSFQGWPQHF
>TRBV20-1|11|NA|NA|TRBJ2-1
TGCAGCGTCCGGGGCTACAATGAGCAGTTCTTC
CSVRGYNEQFF
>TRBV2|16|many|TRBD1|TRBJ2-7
TGTGCCAGCAGTCCCGCGAGGGACAGGGAAGGAAACGAGCAGTACTTC
CASSPARDREGNEQYF
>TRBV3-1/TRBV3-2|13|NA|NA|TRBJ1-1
TGTGCCAGCAGCCAAGTCGCGGGCACTGAAGCTTTCTTT
CASSQVAGTEAFF
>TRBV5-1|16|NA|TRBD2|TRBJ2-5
TGCGCCAGCAGCTCATCGAGCGGGACCCGGGGGGAGACCCAGTACTTC
CASSSSSGTRGETQYF
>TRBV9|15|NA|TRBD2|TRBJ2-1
TGTGCCAGCAGCGCGGATAGCGGGAGTTTAGATGAGCAGTTCTTC
CASSADSGSLDEQFF
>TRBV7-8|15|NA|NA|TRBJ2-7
TGTGCCAGCAGCCCCCCCGGAGGGGGAGGGTACGAGCAGTACTTC
CASSPPGGGGYEQYF
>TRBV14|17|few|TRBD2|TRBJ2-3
TGTGCCAGCAGCCAAGGCTTGCTAGCGGGAAGGACAGATACGCAGTATTTT
CASSQGLLAGRTDTQYF
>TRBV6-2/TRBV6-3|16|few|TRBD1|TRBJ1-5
TGTGCCAGCCGCCTCCGACAGGGGGCAAGCAATCAGCCCCAGCATTTT
CASRLRQGASNQPQHF
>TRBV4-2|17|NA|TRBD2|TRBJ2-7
TGTGCCAGCAGCCAAGCAGGGACTAGCGGGAGGGCCTACGAGCAGTACTTC
CASSQAGTSGRAYEQYF
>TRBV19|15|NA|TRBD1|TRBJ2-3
TGTGCCAGTAGTACGGGACAGGGGGCCGGGGATACGCAGTATTTT
CASSTGQGAGDTQYF
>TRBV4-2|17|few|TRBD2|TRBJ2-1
TGTGCCAGCAGCCAAGATGGGCTAGCGGGAGGGATAGATGAGCAGTTCTTC
CASSQDGLAGGIDEQFF
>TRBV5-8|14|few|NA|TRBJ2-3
TGTGCCAGCAGCGCCAGACGCGGAACAGATACGCAGTATTTT
CASSARRGTDTQYF
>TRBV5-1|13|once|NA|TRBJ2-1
TGCGCCAGCAGCCCGGACAGTCACAATGAGCAGTTCTTC
CASSPDSHNEQFF
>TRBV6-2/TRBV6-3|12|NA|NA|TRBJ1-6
TGTGCCAGCAGTTCGGGTAATTCACCCCTCCACTTT
CASSSGNSPLHF
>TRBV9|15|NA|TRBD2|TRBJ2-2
TGTGCCAGCACCTTAGGGACTAGCGGGACCGGGGAGCTGTTTTTT
CASTLGTSGTGELFF
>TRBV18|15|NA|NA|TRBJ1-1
TGTGCCAGCTCCCAGGGGAGGGGGATAAACACTGAAGCTTTCTTT
CASSQGRGINTEAFF
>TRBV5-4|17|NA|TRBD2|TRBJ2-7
TGTGCCAGCAGCTTGGGGCTAGCGGGAGGGCCCCTCGATGGGCAGTACTTC
CASSLGLAGGPLDGQYF
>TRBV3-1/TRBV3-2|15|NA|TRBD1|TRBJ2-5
TGTGCCAGCAGCCAAGAAAACAGGGGGGCGGAGACCCAGTACTTC
CASSQENRGAETQYF
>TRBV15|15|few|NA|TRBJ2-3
TGTGCCACCAGCAGAGATTTTCCCACTCCAGATACGCAGTATTTT
CATSRDFPTPDTQYF
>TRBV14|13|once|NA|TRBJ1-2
TGTGCCAGCAGCCCCGCCAGGACAGCTGGCTACACCTTC
CASSPARTAGYTF